This T cell receptor (beta chain) was identified in a study of cytomegalovirus exposure and HLA in healthy donors. Comment on this clone: Its antigen is as yet unknown.

60 Vbeta and 13 Jbeta primers were used in PCR. Method: immunoSEQ multiplex PCR; TCRdb's copy keeps in-frame clones and lacks some. Found here are 110,000 to 150,000 clones, roughly 80% of them singletons; the top ten hold roughly 2.5%. Between the trimmed V and J ends, which lost 2 bases and 1 base, there was a span of 5 bases. CDR1 and CDR2 (germline): MNHNS, SASEGT. CDR3 length equals 13 residues. Study-wide results and caveats: Researchers catalogued approximately 170 TCR beta chains as cytomegalovirus-associated.

The receptor comes from a boy younger than 10 in good health and CMV-seronegative. The specimen sequenced was PBMCs. The J gene is TRBJ1-1, the V gene TRBV6-1; D gene unclear. The CDR3 nucleotides read TGTGCCAGCAGTGAACAATGGAACACTGAAGCTTTCTTT. It translates to CASSEQWNTEAFF.